These 14 T cell receptor beta chains were sequenced from one sample in a study of T cell changes during pregnancy in multiple sclerosis (dated by TCRdb to the late 2010s). The library was obtained by the immunoSEQ multiplex PCR assay. Sourced from immuneACCESS, this table was stored by TCRdb with only in-frame sequences that have V and J called. A share of the clones is absent; for the studies checked, an unresolved V gene accounts for under half, and the remainder has no known explanation. The sample table shows approximately 73,000 clones, and about 92% are seen once. The top ten hold about 0.22% of the sample. The sample consisted of CD4+ T cells from peripheral blood mononuclear cells, taken before pregnancy. Receptors originate from a female donor with multiple sclerosis, enrolled in a pregnancy study.

The chain carries TRBV7-9 and TRBJ2-3; tentative D call: TRBD2 (6 bases). Germline V gives CDR1 SEHNR, CDR2 FQNEAQ (reference sequence). V was clipped by 5 bases and J by 6 bases, with 21 bases between them. This CDR3 is built from 16 residues. CDR3 DNA: TGTGCCAGCAGCCCCGTGGACTATCTCGATAGGGATACGCAGTATTTT. Its protein product is CASSPVDYLDRDTQYF.

The chain links TRBV7-2 to TRBJ1-4; D remains unclear. Trimming took 1 base from V and 5 from J, leaving 8 bases between them. The germline V gene has CDR1 SGHTA and CDR2 FQGNSA. The CDR3 has 14 amino acids. CDR3 loop: CASSLGPENEKLFF. CDR3 in DNA: TGTGCCAGCAGCTTAGGTCCCGAGAATGAAAAACTGTTTTTT.

The chain recombines TRBV5-4 with TRBJ2-3; 7 nucleotides match TRBD2. Per germline, CDR1 SGHNT and CDR2 YYREEE (reference sequence). CDR3 length equals 16 residues. The trim removed 4 bases at V and 2 bases at J, leaving 10 bases unmatched. CDR3 protein: CASSPGTTHDTDTQYF. As DNA, the CDR3 is TGTGCCAGCAGCCCTGGGACTACACACGACACAGATACGCAGTATTTT. The full variable domain, rest sourced from reference TRBV5-4 and TRBJ2-3, is ETGVTQSPTHLIKTRGQQVTLRCSSQSGHNTVSWYQQALGQGPQFIFQYYREEENGRGNFPPRFSGLQFPNYSSELNVNALELDDSALYLCASSPGTTHDTDTQYFGPGTRLTVL.

The gene calls are TRBV7-9 and TRBJ2-2; 10 nucleotides match TRBD2. Per the germline V gene, CDR1 is SEHNR and CDR2 is FQNEAQ (reference sequence). Unmatched junction bases numbered 6, after V lost 2 bases and J lost 6 bases. CDR3 length: 16 residues. The CDR3 DNA reads TGTGCCAGCAGCTTAACGGCCAGCGGGAGGGCCGGGGAGCTGTTTTTT. It encodes CASSLTASGRAGELFF.

This chain uses TRBV10-1 with TRBJ2-5; 7 nucleotides align to TRBD1. CDR1 is WNHNN, CDR2 SYGVQD, per germline (reference sequence). Trimming at V came to 10 bases and at J to 0 bases, leaving 5 bases not matched to a gene. The length of the CDR3 is 13 residues. The CDR3 DNA is TGCGCCACCGAAGACAGGGACCAAGAGACCCAGTACTTC. This codes for CATEDRDQETQYF.

This chain joins TRBV7-3 and TRBJ1-6; D is uncertain. Germline CDR1 SGHTA, CDR2 FQGTGA. This CDR3 has 13 amino acids. The V and J ends lost 2 bases and 5 bases respectively, with 4 bases between them. CDR3 DNA: TGTGCCAGCAGCTTACACAATAATTCACCCCTCCACTTT. Its protein is CASSLHNNSPLHF. Complete variable domain (other parts from reference TRBV7-3 and TRBJ1-6): GAGVSQTPSNKVTEKGKYVELRCDPISGHTALYWYRQSLGQGPEFLIYFQGTGAADDSGLPNDRFFAVRPEGSVSTLKIQRTERGDSAVYLCASSLHNNSPLHFGNGTRLTVT.

Only a few counts were recorded for this clone. The V and J genes are TRBV5-1 and TRBJ1-1, with D tentatively TRBD1 (5 bases). The V end was cut by 4 bases, the J end by 1 base, with 17 bases between. CDR1 is SGHRS and CDR2 is YFSETQ in the germline V gene. The CDR3 covers 16 residues. The CDR3 nucleotides read TGCGCCAGCAGCGTAGCGGCGGGACGGGAGAACACTGAAGCTTTCTTT. Translated: CASSVAAGRENTEAFF. Variable domain in full (rest from reference TRBV5-1 and TRBJ1-1): KAGVTQTPRYLIKTRGQQVTLSCSPISGHRSVSWYQQTPGQGLQFLFEYFSETQRNKGNFPGRFSGRQFSNSRSEMNVSTLELGDSALYLCASSVAAGRENTEAFFGQGTRLTVV.

The V call is TRBV18, the J call TRBJ1-3; 8 bases align to TRBD1. The CDR3 totals 17 residues. V was clipped by 6 bases and J by 0 bases; unmatched bases: 10. In germline, CDR1 is KGHSH, CDR2 LQKENI. The CDR3 reads CASSLGTGAISGNTIYF. In DNA, the CDR3 is TGTGCCAGCTCCCTCGGGACAGGCGCTATCTCTGGAAACACCATATATTTT.

This rearrangement joins TRBV5-5 to TRBJ1-2, with 7 bases aligning to TRBD1. The V gene end was trimmed by 4 bases and the J gene end by 3 bases; junction bases not matched to a gene: 6. This CDR3 region has 14 residues. Germline CDR1 is SGHKS and CDR2 is YYEKEE (reference sequence). DNA of the CDR3: TGTGCCAGCAGCCCCTGGGACAGAGACTATGGCTACACCTTC. It encodes CASSPWDRDYGYTF.

The rearrangement joins TRBV7-9 to TRBJ2-7; D not certain. The V and J ends lost 5 bases and 6 bases respectively, with 8 bases between them. The CDR3 length is 11 residues. Germline V gene lookup returns CDR1 SEHNR and CDR2 FQNEAQ (reference sequence). The CDR3 DNA follows: TGTGCCAGCAGCCAGGTGGGCGAGCAGTACTTC. It is translated as CASSQVGEQYF.

The V gene is TRBV5-1, the J gene TRBJ1-4; 8 bases fit TRBD1. The CDR3 has 17 residues. Trimming took 4 bases from V and 0 from J; bases not matched to a gene: 8. Germline V gives CDR1 SGHRS, CDR2 YFSETQ. CDR3 region: CASSPSPGGTTNEKLFF. The CDR3 DNA follows: TGCGCCAGCAGCCCCTCCCCAGGGGGCACAACTAATGAAAAACTGTTTTTT.

This sequence joins TRBV2 and TRBJ1-2; D is ambiguous. Germline loops: CDR1 SNHLY, CDR2 FYNNEI. Trimming left V 8 bases short and J 4 bases short, with 14 bases between. This CDR3 region has 13 residues. The CDR3 here is CASDKGGSYGYTF. The CDR3, as DNA: TGTGCCAGCGATAAGGGTGGGAGCTATGGCTACACCTTC.

The chain carries TRBV9 and TRBJ2-1; 7 bases agree with TRBD2. This CDR3 region has 15 residues. Germline V gives CDR1 SGDLS, CDR2 YYNGEE. Trimming cost V 4 bases and J 3 bases; bases outside gene matches: 7. The CDR3 protein is CASSLGGVGYNEQFF. The CDR3 DNA is TGTGCCAGCAGCCTTGGGGGGGTTGGCTACAATGAGCAGTTCTTC. Full variable domain (remainder filled in from reference TRBV9 and TRBJ2-1): DSGVTQTPKHLITATGQRVTLRCSPRSGDLSVYWYQQSLDQGLQFLIQYYNGEERAKGNILERFSAQQFPDLHSELNLSSLELGDSALYFCASSLGGVGYNEQFFGPGTRLTVL.

This clone came up a few times. The chain is built from TRBV30 and TRBJ1-5; D perhaps matches TRBD1 (6 bases). Deletions cut 2 bases from V and 2 bases from J, with 16 bases between. Germline values: CDR1 GTSNPN, CDR2 SVGIG (reference sequence). The CDR3 extends over 16 amino acids. The CDR3 reads CAWSSRGGVGNQPQHF. For the CDR3, the DNA is TGTGCCTGGAGTTCCAGGGGAGGGGTCGGCAATCAGCCCCAGCATTTT. Filled out from reference TRBV30 and TRBJ1-5, the complete variable domain reads SQTIHQWPATLVQPVGSPLSLECTVEGTSNPNLYWYRQAAGRGLQLLFYSVGIGQISSEVPQNLSASRPQDRQFILSSKKLLLSDSGFYLCAWSSRGGVGNQPQHFGDGTRLSIL.